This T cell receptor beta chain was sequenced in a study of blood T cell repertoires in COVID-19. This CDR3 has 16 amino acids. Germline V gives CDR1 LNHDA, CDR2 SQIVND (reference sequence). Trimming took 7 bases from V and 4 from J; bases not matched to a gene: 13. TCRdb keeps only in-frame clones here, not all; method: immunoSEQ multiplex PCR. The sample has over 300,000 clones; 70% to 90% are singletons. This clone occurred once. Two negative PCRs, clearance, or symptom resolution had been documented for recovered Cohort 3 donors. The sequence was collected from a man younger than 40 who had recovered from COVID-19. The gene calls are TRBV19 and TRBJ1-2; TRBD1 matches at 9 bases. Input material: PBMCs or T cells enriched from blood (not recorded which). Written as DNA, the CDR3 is TGTGCCAGTATAGATCACGGGACAGGGACAAGCTATGGCTACACCTTC. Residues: CASIDHGTGTSYGYTF.